These T cell receptor beta chains were read from a single sample in a study of T cells in Graves' hyperthyroidism and ophthalmopathy. Using its own MiXCR run on the multiplex PCR reads, TCRdb lists one record per CDR3 protein. The sample includes a few hundred thousand distinct CDR3 sequences, approximately 16% of them seen just once. Sequenced material: blood. The receptors stem from a man aged 35-49 years with Graves' hyperthyroidism. Both conserved end residues are part of each CDR3. A D gene is named only where the DNA matches it firmly. For some rows the clone size is stated as once, few or many, or as a class when expanded; others skip it.

d_gene: -
v_gene: TRBV3-1
len: 16
abundance: many
j_gene: TRBJ1-2
CDR3aa: CASSQDPGLANYGYTF
CDR3nt: TGTGCCAGCAGCCAAGATCCGGGCTTAGCTAACTATGGCTACACCTTC

d_gene: -
v_gene: TRBV9
len: 16
abundance: few
j_gene: TRBJ1-3
CDR3aa: CASSANRRDSGNTIYF
CDR3nt: TGTGCCAGCAGCGCCAATAGGCGGGACTCTGGAAACACCATATATTTT

d_gene: TRBD2
v_gene: TRBV6-2/TRBV6-3
len: 17
abundance: once
j_gene: TRBJ2-1
CDR3aa: CASSSLAVAGPYNEQFF
CDR3nt: TGTGCCAGCAGTTCCCTCGCCGTAGCGGGGCCCTACAATGAGCAGTTCTTC

d_gene: -
v_gene: TRBV24-1
len: 14
abundance: many
j_gene: TRBJ2-3
CDR3aa: CATSISGRTDTQYF
CDR3nt: TGTGCCACCAGTATTAGCGGACGCACAGATACGCAGTATTTT

d_gene: -
v_gene: TRBV5-6
len: 17
abundance: -
j_gene: TRBJ2-7
CDR3aa: CATQQWGRWEGSYEQYF
CDR3nt: TGTGCCACCCAACAGTGGGGACGATGGGAAGGCTCCTACGAGCAGTACTTC

d_gene: -
v_gene: TRBV5-5
len: 16
abundance: -
j_gene: TRBJ2-1
CDR3aa: CASSRDIQLEGNEQFF
CDR3nt: TGTGCCAGCAGCAGGGACATCCAATTGGAGGGCAATGAGCAGTTCTTC

d_gene: TRBD1
v_gene: TRBV29-1
len: 17
abundance: many
j_gene: TRBJ1-5
CDR3aa: CSVDVLFLDRGNQPQHF
CDR3nt: TGCAGCGTTGACGTCTTATTCTTGGACAGGGGTAATCAGCCCCAGCATTTT

d_gene: -
v_gene: TRBV6-2/TRBV6-3
len: 13
abundance: many
j_gene: TRBJ2-1
CDR3aa: CASAVSSYNEQFF
CDR3nt: TGTGCCAGCGCGGTTAGCTCCTACAATGAGCAGTTCTTC

d_gene: -
v_gene: TRBV10-2
len: 15
abundance: -
j_gene: TRBJ2-2
CDR3aa: CASSESSPTVGELFF
CDR3nt: TGCGCCAGCAGTGAGTCGTCCCCCACCGTGGGGGAGCTGTTTTTT

d_gene: -
v_gene: TRBV28
len: 12
abundance: many
j_gene: TRBJ2-7
CDR3aa: CASRDTRDEQYF
CDR3nt: TGTGCCAGCCGGGACACAAGAGACGAGCAGTACTTC

d_gene: -
v_gene: TRBV7-3
len: 15
abundance: many
j_gene: TRBJ2-1
CDR3aa: CASSLTRLVSSEQFF
CDR3nt: TGTGCCAGCAGCTTAACTAGGCTTGTAAGCAGTGAGCAGTTCTTC

d_gene: TRBD1
v_gene: TRBV7-2
len: 13
abundance: -
j_gene: TRBJ1-2
CDR3aa: CASSWGQDDGYTF
CDR3nt: TGTGCCAGCAGCTGGGGACAGGATGATGGCTACACCTTC

d_gene: TRBD1
v_gene: TRBV13
len: 15
abundance: many
j_gene: TRBJ1-6
CDR3aa: CASSSEQGPFSPLHF
CDR3nt: TGTGCCAGCAGCTCGGAACAGGGGCCTTTTTCACCCCTCCACTTT

d_gene: TRBD2
v_gene: TRBV6-1
len: 14
abundance: many
j_gene: TRBJ2-3
CDR3aa: CASSVTSGADTQYF
CDR3nt: TGTGCCAGCAGTGTTACTAGCGGGGCAGATACGCAGTATTTT